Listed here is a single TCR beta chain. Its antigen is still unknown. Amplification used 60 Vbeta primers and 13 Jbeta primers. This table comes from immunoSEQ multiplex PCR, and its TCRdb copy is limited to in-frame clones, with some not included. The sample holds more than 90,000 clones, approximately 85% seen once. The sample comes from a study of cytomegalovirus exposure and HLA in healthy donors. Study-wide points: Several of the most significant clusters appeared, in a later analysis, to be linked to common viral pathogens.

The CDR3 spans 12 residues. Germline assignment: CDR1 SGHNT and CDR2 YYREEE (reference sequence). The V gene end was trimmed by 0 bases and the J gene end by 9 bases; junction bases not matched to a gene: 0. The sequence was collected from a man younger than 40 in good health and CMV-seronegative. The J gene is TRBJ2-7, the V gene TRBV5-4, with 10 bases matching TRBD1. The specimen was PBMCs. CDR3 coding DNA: TGTGCCAGCAGCTTGGGACAGGGGGCGCAGTACTTC. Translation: CASSLGQGAQYF.